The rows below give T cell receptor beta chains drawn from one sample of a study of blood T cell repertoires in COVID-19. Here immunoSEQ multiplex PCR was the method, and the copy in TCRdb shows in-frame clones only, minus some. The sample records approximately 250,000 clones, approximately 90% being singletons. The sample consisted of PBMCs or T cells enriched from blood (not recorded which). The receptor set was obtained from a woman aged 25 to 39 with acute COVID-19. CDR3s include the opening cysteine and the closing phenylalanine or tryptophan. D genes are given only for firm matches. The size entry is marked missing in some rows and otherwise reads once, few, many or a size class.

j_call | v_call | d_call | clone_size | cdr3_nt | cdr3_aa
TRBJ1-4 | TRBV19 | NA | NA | TGTGCCAGTAGTATAGATCTTGCCGGGACACTTGTGGCGCAACTGTTTTTT | CASSIDLAGTLVAQLFF
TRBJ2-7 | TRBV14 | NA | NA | TGTGCCAGCAGCCTGGGGAGCGCGAGCAGGCCGGGGAGCTACGAGCAGTACTTC | CASSLGSASRPGSYEQYF
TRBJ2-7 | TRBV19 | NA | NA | TGTGCCAGTACCTGGGAGGTGGGATACGAGCAGTACTTC | CASTWEVGYEQYF
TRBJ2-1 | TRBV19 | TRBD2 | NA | TGTGCCAGTAGTACACTAGCGGGACTCCCTTACAATGAGCAGTTCTTC | CASSTLAGLPYNEQFF
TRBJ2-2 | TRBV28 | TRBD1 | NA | TGTGCCAGTAGAACCGGGACAGCGAACACCGGGGAGCTGTTTTTT | CASRTGTANTGELFF
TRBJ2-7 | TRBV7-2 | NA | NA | TGTGCCAGCAGCTTATCGTCGGGAAGCTCCTACGAGCAGTACTTC | CASSLSSGSSYEQYF
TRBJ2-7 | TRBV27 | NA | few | TGTGCCAGCAGTTGGGGCAGGGCCGACTACGAGCAGTACTTC | CASSWGRADYEQYF
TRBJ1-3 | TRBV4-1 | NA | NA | TGCGCCAGCAGCCTTCCCCAGGGGCCCGCTGGAAACACCATATATTTT | CASSLPQGPAGNTIYF
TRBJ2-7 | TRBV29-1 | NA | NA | TGCAGCGCAATCTTCCACAGACAGAGCTCCTACGAGCAGTACTTC | CSAIFHRQSSYEQYF
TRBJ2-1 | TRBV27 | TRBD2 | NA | TGTGCTAGCGTCGCTAGCGGGCTCAATGAGCAGTTCTTC | CASVASGLNEQFF
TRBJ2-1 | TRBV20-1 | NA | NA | TGCAGTGCTACTCTCTACAATGAGCAGTTCTTC | CSATLYNEQFF
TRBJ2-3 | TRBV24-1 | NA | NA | TGTGCCACCAGTGATTTCGGTACAGGTCCTCGCACAGATACGCAGTATTTT | CATSDFGTGPRTDTQYF
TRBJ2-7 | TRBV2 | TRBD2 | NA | TGTGCCAGCAGTGAAATTGCGGGAGTAGGCGAGCAGTACTTC | CASSEIAGVGEQYF
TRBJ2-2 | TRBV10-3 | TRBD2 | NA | TGTGCCATCAGTCCCAGGACCGGACTAGCGGGAAGCACCGGGGAGCTGTTTTTT | CAISPRTGLAGSTGELFF
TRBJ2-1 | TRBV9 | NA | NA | TGTGCCAGCAGCGTAGAGCCGCGGGCAGGGGCCGGTGAGCAGTTCTTC | CASSVEPRAGAGEQFF
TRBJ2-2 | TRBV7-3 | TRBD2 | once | TGTGCCAGCAGCCCGACGGGGACTAGCACGGGGGAGCTGTTTTTT | CASSPTGTSTGELFF
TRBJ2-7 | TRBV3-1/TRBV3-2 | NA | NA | TGTGCCAGCAGCCAAGTACCCCTAACCTACGAGCAGTACTTC | CASSQVPLTYEQYF
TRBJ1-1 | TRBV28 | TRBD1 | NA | TGTGCCAGCAGATCCGGGACAGGGAACGCTGAAGCTTTCTTT | CASRSGTGNAEAFF
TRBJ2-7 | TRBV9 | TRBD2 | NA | TGTGCCAGCAGCACCCGGACTAGCGGGAGCGAGCAGTACTTC | CASSTRTSGSEQYF
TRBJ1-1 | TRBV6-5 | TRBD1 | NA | TGTGCCAGCAGAGCCCACAGGGGCACTGAAGCTTTCTTT | CASRAHRGTEAFF
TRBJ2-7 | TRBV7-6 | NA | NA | TGTGCCAGCAGCTTAGAGTCCACGGGAGTCCACGAGCAGTACTTC | CASSLESTGVHEQYF
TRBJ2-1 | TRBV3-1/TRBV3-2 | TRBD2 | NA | TGTGCCAGCAGCCAAGGCGCGGGAGTTGAAGAGCAGTTCTTC | CASSQGAGVEEQFF
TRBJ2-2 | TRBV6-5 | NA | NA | TGTGCCAGCAAGGGAGCGGTCACCGGGGAGCTGTTTTTT | CASKGAVTGELFF
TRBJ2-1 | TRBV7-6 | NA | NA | TGTGCCAGCAGCCCTAGCTCCTACAATGAGCAGTTCTTC | CASSPSSYNEQFF
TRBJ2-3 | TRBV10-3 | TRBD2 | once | TGTGCCATCAGTGGGACTAGTATGGGCCCCACAGATACGCAGTATTTT | CAISGTSMGPTDTQYF
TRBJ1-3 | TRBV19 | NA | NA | TGTGCCAGTAGTATGGGAACAGGGACTGGAAACACCATATATTTT | CASSMGTGTGNTIYF
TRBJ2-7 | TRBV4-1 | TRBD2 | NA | TGCGCCAGCAGCCAAGATTTTGAGGAAGCGGGAGGGTACGAGCAGTACTTC | CASSQDFEEAGGYEQYF
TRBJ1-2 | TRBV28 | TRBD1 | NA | TGTGCCAGCAGTACGACTGGACAGGGGGTTTTAGCTAACTATGGCTACACCTTC | CASSTTGQGVLANYGYTF
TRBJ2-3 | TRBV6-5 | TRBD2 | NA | TGTGCCAGCATAGGGCCGCCCGGGGGGACAGATACGCAGTATTTT | CASIGPPGGTDTQYF
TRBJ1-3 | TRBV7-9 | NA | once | TGTGCCAGCAGCTTTAGGAGGGAATCAGGAAACACCATATATTTT | CASSFRRESGNTIYF
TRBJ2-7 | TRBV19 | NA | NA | TGTGCCAGTAGTATAGGCGGCGGTTCCTACGAGCAGTACTTC | CASSIGGGSYEQYF
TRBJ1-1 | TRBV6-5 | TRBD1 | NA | TGTGCCAGCAGCCAAAAAGACAGGGACAACACTGAAGCTTTCTTT | CASSQKDRDNTEAFF
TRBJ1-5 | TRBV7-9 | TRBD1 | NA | TGTGCCAGCAGCCAGGGGGCGATTCAGCCCCAGCATTTT | CASSQGAIQPQHF
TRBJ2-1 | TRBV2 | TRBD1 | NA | TGTGCCAGCAGTGAAGCGCCTACAGGGGCCTTGCTAAATGAGCAGTTCTTC | CASSEAPTGALLNEQFF
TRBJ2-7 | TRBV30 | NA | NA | TGTGCCTGGGACGCAGGGGTTCCCTACGAGCAGTACTTC | CAWDAGVPYEQYF
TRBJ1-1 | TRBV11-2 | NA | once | TGTGCCAGCAGCTTAGAGGCTGGGGCCGGGGCTTTCTTT | CASSLEAGAGAFF
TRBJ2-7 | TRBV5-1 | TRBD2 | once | TGCGCCAGCAGCCCCGGACTAGGGGCCTACGAGCAGTACTTC | CASSPGLGAYEQYF
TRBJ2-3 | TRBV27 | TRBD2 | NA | TGTGCCAGCAGTTTAGGAGGGAGGGCAGATACGCAGTATTTT | CASSLGGRADTQYF
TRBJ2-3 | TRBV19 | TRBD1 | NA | TGTGCCAGTAGTCCCCCCCAGGGGGTGACAGATACGCAGTATTTT | CASSPPQGVTDTQYF
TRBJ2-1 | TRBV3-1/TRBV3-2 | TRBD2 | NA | TGTGCCAGCAGCCACACGACTAGCGCAAACTACAATGAGCAGTTCTTC | CASSHTTSANYNEQFF
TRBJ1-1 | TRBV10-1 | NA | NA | TGCGCCAGCAGTGATGAATTCGGGGTATCTGAAGCTTTCTTT | CASSDEFGVSEAFF
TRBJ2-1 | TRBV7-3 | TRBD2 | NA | TGTGCCAGCAGCCCCTGGACTAGCGGAAATGAGCAGTTCTTC | CASSPWTSGNEQFF
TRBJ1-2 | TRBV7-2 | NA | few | TGTGCCAGCAGCTTACCCTGGCGGTCGTACGGCTACACCTTC | CASSLPWRSYGYTF
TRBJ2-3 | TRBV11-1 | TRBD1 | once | TGTGCCAGCAGCTTAGAAGGGACAGGGGCCACAGATACGCAGTATTTT | CASSLEGTGATDTQYF
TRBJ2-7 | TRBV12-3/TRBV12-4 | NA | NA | TGTGCCAGCAGTTTGGACTCTGGCAAGCAGTACTTC | CASSLDSGKQYF
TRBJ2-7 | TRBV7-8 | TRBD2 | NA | TGTGCCAGCAGCCCCTCAGGACTAGCGGGCTTCTACGAGCAGTACTTC | CASSPSGLAGFYEQYF
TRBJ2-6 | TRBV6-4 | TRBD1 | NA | TGTGCCAGCCCAAAGAACTGGGGACAGGGGAGATCTGGGGCCAACGTCCTGACTTTC | CASPKNWGQGRSGANVLTF
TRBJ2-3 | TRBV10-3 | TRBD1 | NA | TGTGCCATCAGAGGGACAGCAGTAAGAGATACGCAGTATTTT | CAIRGTAVRDTQYF
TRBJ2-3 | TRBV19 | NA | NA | TGTGCCAGTAGTAGGATTATTCCCAGAACCGGGACTCAAGAGGGGACAGATACGCAGTATTTT | CASSRIIPRTGTQEGTDTQYF
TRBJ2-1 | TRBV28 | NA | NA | TGTGCCAGCAGTTTATATTCTAGCGAGTTCTACAATGAGCAGTTCTTC | CASSLYSSEFYNEQFF